This T cell receptor beta chain was sequenced during a study of blood T cell repertoires in COVID-19. Study context: T cells, B-cell-depleted T cells, or PBMCs supplied cDNA or gDNA.

The CDR3 is made up of 17 amino acids. Germline V gene sequence: CDR1 MGHRA, CDR2 YSYEKL. After removal of 3 bases from V and 4 bases from J, the junction contained 12 bases not matched to a gene. Method: immunoSEQ multiplex PCR; TCRdb's copy keeps in-frame clones and lacks some. Counted here are about 140,000 clones, over 80% occurring once; the ten biggest clones make up 1.5% to 2%. The sample comprised peripheral blood. The sequence derives from a human donor in a cohort sampled during active COVID-19. J is TRBJ2-1 and V is TRBV4-1, with 7 positions matching TRBD2. The CDR3: CASSHKGRSGEYNEQFF. CDR3 nucleotide sequence: TGCGCCAGCAGCCATAAGGGGCGGAGCGGGGAATACAATGAGCAGTTCTTC.